This TCR beta chain was identified in a study of blood T cell repertoires in COVID-19. Background on the study: Researchers got acute and convalescent COVID-19 samples from the United States, Italy and Spain. PBMCs, B-cell-depleted T cells, or T cells provided the cDNA or gDNA that made up the material.

This clone was counted only a few times. Germline CDR1 LGHDT, CDR2 YNNKEL (reference sequence). Trimming shortened V by 1 base and J by 3 bases, and 11 bases separated the two germline ends. This CDR3 spans 15 amino acids. Per the original methods: For nucleated cells, counts were estimated from reference gene primer amplification. The repertoire was sequenced with immunoSEQ multiplex PCR; TCRdb's copy has only in-frame clones and lacks some. D and trimming come from the DNA, and the V and J calls and clone size come from that table. The repertoire holds under 250,000 clones, with around 80% as singletons.

The chain combines TRBV3-1 (or the pseudogene TRBV3-2) with TRBJ2-3; D is possibly TRBD2 (5 bases). This clonotype was obtained from a woman aged 70-85 years with acute or convalescent COVID-19. The sequencing input was peripheral blood. The CDR3 bases are TGTGCCAGCAGCCAAGGGCCTAGGAGGACAGATACGCAGTATTTT. It translates to CASSQGPRRTDTQYF.